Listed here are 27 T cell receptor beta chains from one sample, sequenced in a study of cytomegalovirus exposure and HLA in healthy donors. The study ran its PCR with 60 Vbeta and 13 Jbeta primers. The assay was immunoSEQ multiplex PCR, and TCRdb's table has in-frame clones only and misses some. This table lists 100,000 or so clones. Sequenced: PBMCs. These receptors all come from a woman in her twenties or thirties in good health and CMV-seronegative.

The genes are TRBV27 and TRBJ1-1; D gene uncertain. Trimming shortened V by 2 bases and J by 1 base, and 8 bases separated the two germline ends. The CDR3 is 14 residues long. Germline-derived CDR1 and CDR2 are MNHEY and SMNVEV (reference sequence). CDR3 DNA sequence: TGTGCCAGCAGTTTAAATCGCGAGAACACTGAAGCTTTCTTT. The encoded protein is CASSLNRENTEAFF.

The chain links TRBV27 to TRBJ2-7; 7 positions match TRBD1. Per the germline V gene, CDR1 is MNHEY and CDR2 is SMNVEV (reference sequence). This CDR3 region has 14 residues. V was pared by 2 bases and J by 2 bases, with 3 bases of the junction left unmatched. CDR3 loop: CASSLNGQAYEQYF. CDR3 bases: TGTGCCAGCAGTTTAAATGGACAGGCCTACGAGCAGTACTTC.

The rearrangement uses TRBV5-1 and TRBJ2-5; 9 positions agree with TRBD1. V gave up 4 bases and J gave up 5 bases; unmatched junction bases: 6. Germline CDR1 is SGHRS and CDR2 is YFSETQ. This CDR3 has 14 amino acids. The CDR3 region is CASSATGGRETQYF. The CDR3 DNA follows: TGCGCCAGCAGCGCTACAGGGGGCCGGGAGACCCAGTACTTC.

The CDR3 nucleotides are TGTGCCAGCAGTTTATATAGCGGAACAGATACGCAGTATTTT. Its protein is CASSLYSGTDTQYF. The chain has TRBV28 and TRBJ2-3; weak D call: TRBD2 (6 bases). V was shortened by 1 base and J by 3 bases, with 8 bases between the two germline ends. Germline V gene data show CDR1 as MDHEN and CDR2 as SYDVKM. CDR3 size: 14 residues.

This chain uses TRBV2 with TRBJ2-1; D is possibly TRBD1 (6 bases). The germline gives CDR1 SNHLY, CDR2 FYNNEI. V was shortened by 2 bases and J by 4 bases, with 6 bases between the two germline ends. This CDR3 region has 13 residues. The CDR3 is CASSERGYNEQFF. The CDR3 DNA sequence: TGTGCCAGCAGTGAAAGGGGGTACAATGAGCAGTTCTTC.

CDR3 residues: CASRGQGGEKLFF. The CDR3 coding sequence is TGTGCCAGCAGGGGTCAGGGCGGTGAAAAACTGTTTTTT. The gene calls are TRBV2 and TRBJ1-4, with D possibly TRBD1 on 5 matching bases. CDR3 length: 13 residues. Between the trimmed V and J ends, which lost 6 bases and 7 bases, there was a span of 12 bases. Germline V gene lookup returns CDR1 SNHLY and CDR2 FYNNEI.

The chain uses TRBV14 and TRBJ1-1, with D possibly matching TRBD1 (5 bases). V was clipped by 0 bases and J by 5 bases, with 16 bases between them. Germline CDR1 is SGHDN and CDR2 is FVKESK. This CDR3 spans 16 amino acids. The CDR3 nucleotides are TGTGCCAGCAGCCAAGATAGAGGGACGGAGGGGACTGAAGCTTTCTTT. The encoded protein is CASSQDRGTEGTEAFF. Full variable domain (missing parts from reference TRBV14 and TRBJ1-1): EAGVTQFPSHSVIEKGQTVTLRCDPISGHDNLYWYRRVMGKEIKFLLHFVKESKQDESGMPNNRFLAERTGGTYSTLKVQPAELEDSGVYFCASSQDRGTEGTEAFFGQGTRLTVV.

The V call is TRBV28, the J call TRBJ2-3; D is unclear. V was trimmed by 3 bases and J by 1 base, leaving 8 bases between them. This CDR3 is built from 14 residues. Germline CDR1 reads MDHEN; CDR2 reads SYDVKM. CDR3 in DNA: TGTGCCAGCAGTTTTTTACTCGGCACAGATACGCAGTATTTT. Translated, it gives CASSFLLGTDTQYF.

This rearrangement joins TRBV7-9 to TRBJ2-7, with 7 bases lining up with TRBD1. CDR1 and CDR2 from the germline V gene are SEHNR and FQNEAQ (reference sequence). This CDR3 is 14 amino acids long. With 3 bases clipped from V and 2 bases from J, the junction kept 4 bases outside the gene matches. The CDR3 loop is CASSFGTVTYEQYF. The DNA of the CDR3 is TGTGCCAGCAGCTTCGGGACAGTCACCTACGAGCAGTACTTC.

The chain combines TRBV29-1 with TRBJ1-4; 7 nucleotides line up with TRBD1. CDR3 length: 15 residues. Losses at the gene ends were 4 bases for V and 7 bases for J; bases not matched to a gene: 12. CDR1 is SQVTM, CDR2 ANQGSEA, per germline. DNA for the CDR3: TGCAGCGTTGGGGGAAACGACAGGGATAGTGAAAAACTGTTTTTT. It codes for CSVGGNDRDSEKLFF.

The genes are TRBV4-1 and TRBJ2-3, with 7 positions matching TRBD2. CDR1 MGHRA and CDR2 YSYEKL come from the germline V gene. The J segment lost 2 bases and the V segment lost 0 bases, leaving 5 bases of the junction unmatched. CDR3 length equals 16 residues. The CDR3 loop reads CASSQDSGGPTDTQYF. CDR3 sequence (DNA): TGCGCCAGCAGCCAAGATTCGGGAGGACCCACAGATACGCAGTATTTT.

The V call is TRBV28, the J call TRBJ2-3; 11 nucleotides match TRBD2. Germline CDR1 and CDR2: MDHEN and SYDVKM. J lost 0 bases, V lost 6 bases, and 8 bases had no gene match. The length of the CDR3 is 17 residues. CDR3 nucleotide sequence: TGTGCCAGCAGGCGTCCGGGACTAGCGGACAGCACAGATACGCAGTATTTT. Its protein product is CASRRPGLADSTDTQYF.

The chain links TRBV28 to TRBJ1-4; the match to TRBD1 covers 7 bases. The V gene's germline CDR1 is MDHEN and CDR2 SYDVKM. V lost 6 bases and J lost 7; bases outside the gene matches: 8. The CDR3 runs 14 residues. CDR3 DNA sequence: TGTGCCAGCAGCCCCTCAGGGGGGTCTGAAAAACTGTTTTTT. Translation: CASSPSGGSEKLFF.

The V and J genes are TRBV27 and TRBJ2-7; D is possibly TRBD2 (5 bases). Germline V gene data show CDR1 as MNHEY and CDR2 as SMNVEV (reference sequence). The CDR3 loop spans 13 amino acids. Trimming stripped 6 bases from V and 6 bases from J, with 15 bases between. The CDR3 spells CASRSGYLTEQYF. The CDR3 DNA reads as TGTGCCAGCAGATCGGGATATCTGACCGAGCAGTACTTC.

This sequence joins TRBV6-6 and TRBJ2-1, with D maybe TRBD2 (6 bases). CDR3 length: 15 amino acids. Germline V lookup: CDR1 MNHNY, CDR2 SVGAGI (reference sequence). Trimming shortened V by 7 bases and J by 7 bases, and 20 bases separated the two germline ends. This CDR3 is CASTTGPSEWNEQFF. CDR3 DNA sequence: TGTGCCAGCACCACAGGTCCTAGCGAATGGAATGAGCAGTTCTTC.

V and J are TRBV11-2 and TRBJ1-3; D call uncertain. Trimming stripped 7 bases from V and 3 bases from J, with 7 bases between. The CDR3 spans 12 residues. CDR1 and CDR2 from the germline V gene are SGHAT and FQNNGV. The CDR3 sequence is CASIGGGNTIYF. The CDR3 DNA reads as TGTGCCAGCATTGGCGGTGGAAACACCATATATTTT.

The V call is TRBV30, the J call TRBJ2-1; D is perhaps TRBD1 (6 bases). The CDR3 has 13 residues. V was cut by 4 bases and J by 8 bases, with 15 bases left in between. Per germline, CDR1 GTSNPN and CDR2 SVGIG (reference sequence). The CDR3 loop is CAWNLGAGHEQFF. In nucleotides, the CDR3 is TGTGCCTGGAATTTGGGGGCTGGGCATGAGCAGTTCTTC.

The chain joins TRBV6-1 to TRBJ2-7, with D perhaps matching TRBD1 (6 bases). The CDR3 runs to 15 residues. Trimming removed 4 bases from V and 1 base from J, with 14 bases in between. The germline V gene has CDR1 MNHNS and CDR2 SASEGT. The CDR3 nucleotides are TGTGCCAGCAGTGCTGTTGGGACAAGATCCTACGAGCAGTACTTC. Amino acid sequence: CASSAVGTRSYEQYF.

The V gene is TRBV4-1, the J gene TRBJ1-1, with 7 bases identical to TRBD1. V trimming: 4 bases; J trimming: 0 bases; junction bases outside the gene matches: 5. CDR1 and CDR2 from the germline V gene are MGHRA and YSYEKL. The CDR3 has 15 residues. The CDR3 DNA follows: TGCGCCAGCAGCCGTCAGGACAGGATGAACACTGAAGCTTTCTTT. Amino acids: CASSRQDRMNTEAFF.

The CDR3 DNA reads as TGTGCCAGCAGCCCAAGACAGGGGGTTAACTACGAGCAGTACTTC. Protein sequence: CASSPRQGVNYEQYF. The V call is TRBV5-4, the J call TRBJ2-7; 9 nucleotides line up with TRBD1. Germline values: CDR1 SGHNT, CDR2 YYREEE (reference sequence). V shed 4 bases, J shed 3 bases, and the junction held 8 bases outside the gene matches. The CDR3 covers 15 residues. The full variable domain, completed using reference TRBV5-4 and TRBJ2-7, is ETGVTQSPTHLIKTRGQQVTLRCSSQSGHNTVSWYQQALGQGPQFIFQYYREEENGRGNFPPRFSGLQFPNYSSELNVNALELDDSALYLCASSPRQGVNYEQYFGPGTRLTVT.

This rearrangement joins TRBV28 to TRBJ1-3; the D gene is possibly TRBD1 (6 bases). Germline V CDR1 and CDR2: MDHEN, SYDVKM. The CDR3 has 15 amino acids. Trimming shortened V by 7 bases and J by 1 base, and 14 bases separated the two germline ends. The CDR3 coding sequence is TGTGCCAGCATCAACTCAGGGGCTTCTGGAAACACCATATATTTT. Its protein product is CASINSGASGNTIYF.

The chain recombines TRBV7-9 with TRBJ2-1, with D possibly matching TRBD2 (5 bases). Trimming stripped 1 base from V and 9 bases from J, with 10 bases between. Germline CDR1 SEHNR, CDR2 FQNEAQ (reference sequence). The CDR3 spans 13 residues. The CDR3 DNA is TGTGCCAGCAGCTTAGGACGGAGCGGTGAGCAGTTCTTC. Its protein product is CASSLGRSGEQFF.

This CDR3 is CASSNTGAQETQYF. Written as DNA, the CDR3 is TGTGCCAGCAGCAACACAGGGGCCCAAGAGACCCAGTACTTC. The chain joins TRBV5-4 to TRBJ2-5; 7 bases are a match to TRBD1. The junction had 4 bases not matched to a gene; V was cut back by 4 bases and J by 1 base. Germline V gene data show CDR1 as SGHNT and CDR2 as YYREEE (reference sequence). CDR3 size: 14 residues.

CDR3 nucleotides: TGTGCCACCGGGGACAGGGGCTCGATGAACACTGAAGCTTTCTTT. Its translation: CATGDRGSMNTEAFF. The V call is TRBV6-5, the J call TRBJ1-1; TRBD1 matches at 10 bases. J lost 0 bases, V lost 10 bases, and 8 bases had no gene match. The germline V gene encodes CDR1 MNHEY and CDR2 SVGAGI. This CDR3 contains 15 residues.

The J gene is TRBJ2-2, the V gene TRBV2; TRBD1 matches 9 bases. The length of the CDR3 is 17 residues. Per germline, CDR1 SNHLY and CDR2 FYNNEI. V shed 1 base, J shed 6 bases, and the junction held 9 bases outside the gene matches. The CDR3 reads CASSEGDREQLAGELFF. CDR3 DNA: TGTGCCAGCAGTGAAGGGGACAGGGAACAGTTGGCCGGGGAGCTGTTTTTT.

CDR3 sequence: CASSFLPGSYNEQFF. In nucleotides, the CDR3 is TGTGCCAGCAGCTTTCTCCCGGGCTCCTACAATGAGCAGTTCTTC. This chain connects TRBV11-2 to TRBJ2-1; D uncertain. V lost 3 bases and J 0 bases, leaving 9 bases between the germline ends. Germline V gene data show CDR1 as SGHAT and CDR2 as FQNNGV. The CDR3 runs to 15 residues.

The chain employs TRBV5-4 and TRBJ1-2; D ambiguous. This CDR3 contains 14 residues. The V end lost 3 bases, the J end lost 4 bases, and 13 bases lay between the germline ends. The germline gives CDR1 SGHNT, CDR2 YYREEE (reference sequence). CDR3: CASSSPGRGYGYTF. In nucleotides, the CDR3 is TGTGCCAGCAGCTCACCTGGCAGAGGCTATGGCTACACCTTC.